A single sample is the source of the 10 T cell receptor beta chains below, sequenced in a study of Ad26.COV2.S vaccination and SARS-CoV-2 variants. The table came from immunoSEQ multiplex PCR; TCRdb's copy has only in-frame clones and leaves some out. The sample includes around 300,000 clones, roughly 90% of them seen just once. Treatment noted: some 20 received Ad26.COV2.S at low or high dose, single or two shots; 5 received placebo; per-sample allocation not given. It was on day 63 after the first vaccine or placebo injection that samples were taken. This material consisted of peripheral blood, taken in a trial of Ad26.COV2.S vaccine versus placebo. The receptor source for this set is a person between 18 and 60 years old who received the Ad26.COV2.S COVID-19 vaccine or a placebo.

CDR3 in DNA: TGTGCCAGCAGCCGACCGGGACAGGCATATTCGGCTTTCTTT. Encoded protein: CASSRPGQAYSAFF. The chain combines TRBV3-1 (or the pseudogene TRBV3-2) with TRBJ1-1; 8 nucleotides align to TRBD1. The J segment lost 11 bases and the V segment lost 4 bases, leaving 12 bases of the junction unmatched. CDR3 length: 14 residues. Germline values: CDR1 LGHDT, CDR2 YNNKEL (reference sequence).

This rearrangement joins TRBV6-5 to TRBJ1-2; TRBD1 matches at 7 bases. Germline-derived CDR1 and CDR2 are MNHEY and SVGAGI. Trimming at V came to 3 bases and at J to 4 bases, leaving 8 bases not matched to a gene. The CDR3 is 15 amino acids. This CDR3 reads CASSYRTGGTYGYTF. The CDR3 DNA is TGTGCCAGCAGTTATAGGACAGGCGGGACCTATGGCTACACCTTC.

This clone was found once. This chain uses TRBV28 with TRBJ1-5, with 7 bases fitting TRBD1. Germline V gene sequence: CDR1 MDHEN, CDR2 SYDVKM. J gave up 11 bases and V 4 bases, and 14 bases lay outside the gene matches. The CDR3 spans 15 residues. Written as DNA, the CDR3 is TGTGCCAGCAGTTCCAACAGGGGTCTAAGCAGGGCCCAGCATTTT. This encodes CASSSNRGLSRAQHF. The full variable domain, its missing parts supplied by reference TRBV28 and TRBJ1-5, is DVKVTQSSRYLVKRTGEKVFLECVQDMDHENMFWYRQDPGLGLRLIYFSYDVKMKEKGDIPEGYSVSREKKERFSLILESASTNQTSMYLCASSSNRGLSRAQHFGDGTRLSIL.

The CDR3 DNA reads as TGTGCCAGCAGTTACGGGACTAGCGCCAACAATGAGCAGTTCTTC. Its protein is CASSYGTSANNEQFF. The chain is built from TRBV6-6 and TRBJ2-1, with 10 bases fitting TRBD2. This CDR3 contains 15 residues. Germline CDR1 is MNHNY and CDR2 is SVGAGI (reference sequence). Trimming cost V 2 bases and J 5 bases; bases outside gene matches: 3.

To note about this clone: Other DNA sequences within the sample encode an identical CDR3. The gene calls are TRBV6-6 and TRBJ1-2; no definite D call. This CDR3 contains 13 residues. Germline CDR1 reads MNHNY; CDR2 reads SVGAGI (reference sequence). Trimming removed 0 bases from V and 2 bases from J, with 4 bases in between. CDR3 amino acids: CASSYSGNYGYTF. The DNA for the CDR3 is TGTGCCAGCAGTTACTCTGGAAACTATGGCTACACCTTC.

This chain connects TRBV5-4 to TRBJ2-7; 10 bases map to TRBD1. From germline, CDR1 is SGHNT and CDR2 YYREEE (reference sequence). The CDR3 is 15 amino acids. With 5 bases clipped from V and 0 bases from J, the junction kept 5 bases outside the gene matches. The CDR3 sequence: CASSFRDRGSYEQYF. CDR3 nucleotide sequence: TGTGCCAGCAGTTTCCGGGACAGGGGCTCCTACGAGCAGTACTTC.

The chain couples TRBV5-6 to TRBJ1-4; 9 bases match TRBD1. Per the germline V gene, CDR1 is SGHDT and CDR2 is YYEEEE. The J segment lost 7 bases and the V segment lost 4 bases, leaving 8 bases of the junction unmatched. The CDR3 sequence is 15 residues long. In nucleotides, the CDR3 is TGTGCCAGCAGCGAAACCGGGACAGGGAGTGAAAAACTGTTTTTT. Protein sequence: CASSETGTGSEKLFF.

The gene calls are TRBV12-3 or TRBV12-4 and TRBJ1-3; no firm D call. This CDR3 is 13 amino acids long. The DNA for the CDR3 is TGTGCTGGAGGGCCGCACGCTGGAAACACCATATATTTT. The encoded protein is CAGGPHAGNTIYF.

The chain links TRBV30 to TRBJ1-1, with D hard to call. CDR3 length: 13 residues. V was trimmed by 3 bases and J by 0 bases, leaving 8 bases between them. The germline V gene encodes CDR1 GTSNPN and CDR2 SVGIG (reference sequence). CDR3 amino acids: CAWRGWVNTEAFF. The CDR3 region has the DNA TGTGCCTGGAGAGGATGGGTGAACACTGAAGCTTTCTTT.

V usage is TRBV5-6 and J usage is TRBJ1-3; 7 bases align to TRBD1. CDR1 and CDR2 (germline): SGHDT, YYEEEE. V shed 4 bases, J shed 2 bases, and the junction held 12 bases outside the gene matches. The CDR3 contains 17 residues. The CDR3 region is CASSGKRQGGTGNTIYF. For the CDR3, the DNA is TGTGCCAGCAGCGGGAAACGACAGGGAGGAACTGGAAACACCATATATTTT.